The rows below give T cell receptor beta chains drawn from one sample of a study of long-term antiretroviral therapy in people with HIV. Libraries were prepared by immunoSEQ multiplex PCR; TCRdb keeps only in-frame clonotypes and omits some of them. The profile covers about 21,000 clones, with 82% appearing a single time and around 8.1% taken by the ten largest. Sample: unsorted PBMCs, taken at the start of antiretroviral therapy. Receptors originate from a man aged 45-65 years with HIV. Each CDR3 is given with its conserved first and last residue. Fields, in order: D gene, V gene, J gene, clone size, CDR3 protein, CDR3 DNA. The D gene is left open where the match is weak. Expanded clones are given a class, and other clones once, few, many or no size at all.

>NA|TRBV13|TRBJ1-1|NA
CASSLSENTEAFF
TGTGCCAGCAGCTTGTCTGAGAACACTGAAGCTTTCTTT
>TRBD1|TRBV2|TRBJ2-7|NA
CASSAGTGAANRVYEQYF
TGTGCCAGCAGTGCAGGGACAGGGGCTGCCAACCGGGTTTACGAGCAGTACTTC
>NA|TRBV27|TRBJ2-1|NA
CASSEDYKGHEQFF
TGTGCCAGCAGCGAAGACTACAAAGGCCATGAGCAGTTCTTC
>NA|TRBV9|TRBJ1-1|NA
CASSVDLRGGRWIIEAFF
TGTGCCAGCAGCGTAGATCTTCGGGGGGGGCGCTGGATTATTGAAGCTTTCTTT
>NA|TRBV18|TRBJ1-2|NA
CASSPGYGYTF
TGTGCCAGCTCACCGGGTTATGGCTACACCTTC
>NA|TRBV13|TRBJ1-2|once
CASSLRRSLGSGGYTF
TGTGCCAGCAGCTTAAGGCGTAGTTTAGGGTCGGGTGGCTACACCTTC
>NA|TRBV6-4|TRBJ2-3|NA
CASSDSPSASTDTQYF
TGTGCCAGCAGTGACTCCCCTTCGGCTAGCACAGATACGCAGTATTTT
>TRBD2|TRBV7-8|TRBJ2-5|NA
CASSQWTSGKQETQYF
TGTGCCAGCAGCCAGTGGACTAGCGGGAAACAAGAGACCCAGTACTTC
>NA|TRBV18|TRBJ1-6|NA
CASSARGHGSPLHF
TGTGCCAGCTCAGCACGGGGACATGGTTCACCCCTCCACTTT
>TRBD2|TRBV29-1|TRBJ2-3|NA
CSVKPGGDTQYF
TGCAGCGTTAAGCCGGGGGGAGATACGCAGTATTTT
>NA|TRBV11-3|TRBJ1-2|NA
CASSLGGSDYGYTF
TGTGCCAGCAGCCTGGGGGGGAGTGACTATGGCTACACCTTC
>TRBD2|TRBV7-2|TRBJ2-7|NA
CASSFLAGGDDGQYF
TGTGCCAGCAGCTTTCTAGCGGGAGGGGACGACGGGCAGTACTTC
>TRBD1|TRBV29-1|TRBJ1-1|NA
CSVSKVGRGQQNTEAFF
TGCAGCGTCTCCAAGGTGGGCAGGGGGCAACAGAACACTGAAGCTTTCTTT
>NA|TRBV11-2|TRBJ1-3|NA
CASSLALKGGPRDGNTIYF
TGTGCCAGCAGCTTAGCATTGAAAGGTGGACCCCGGGATGGAAACACCATATATTTT
>TRBD1|TRBV5-1|TRBJ1-3|few
CASSFTGGGNTIYF
TGCGCCAGCAGCTTTACAGGGGGCGGAAACACCATATATTTT
>NA|TRBV7-2|TRBJ1-4|NA
CASSLVRQPNEKLFF
TGTGCCAGCAGCTTAGTGAGGCAGCCTAATGAAAAACTGTTTTTT
>NA|TRBV7-8|TRBJ2-7|NA
CASSLRPDSYEQYF
TGTGCCAGCAGCCTCCGACCTGATTCCTACGAGCAGTACTTC
>NA|TRBV7-9|TRBJ2-7|NA
CASSLYKYEQYF
TGTGCCAGCAGCTTATATAAGTACGAGCAGTACTTC
>NA|TRBV15|TRBJ1-2|NA
CATSSNRDYGYTF
TGTGCCACCAGCAGTAACAGGGATTATGGCTACACCTTC
>NA|TRBV30|TRBJ2-6|once
CAWSVLGPGANVLTF
TGTGCCTGGAGTGTACTGGGGCCTGGGGCCAACGTCCTGACTTTC
>NA|TRBV6-5|TRBJ1-2|NA
CASSDFYGYTF
TGTGCCAGCAGTGATTTCTATGGCTACACCTTC
>NA|TRBV11-2|TRBJ2-1|NA
CASSLVRIEQFF
TGTGCCAGCAGCTTAGTTCGGATAGAGCAGTTCTTC
>TRBD1|TRBV11-3|TRBJ2-3|NA
CASSSTGTVTDTQYF
TGTGCCAGCAGCTCAACCGGGACAGTCACAGATACGCAGTATTTT
>NA|TRBV28|TRBJ1-2|NA
CASGNYGYTF
TGTGCCAGCGGGAACTATGGCTACACCTTC
>NA|TRBV30|TRBJ2-5|NA
CAWSPRGETQYF
TGTGCCTGGAGCCCCCGGGGGGAGACCCAGTACTTC
>NA|TRBV28|TRBJ2-1|NA
CASSLGGSEGNEQFF
TGTGCCAGCAGTTTAGGTGGCTCGGAGGGGAATGAGCAGTTCTTC
>NA|TRBV6-5|TRBJ1-3|NA
CASRLSGNTIYF
TGTGCCAGCCGCCTCTCTGGAAACACCATATATTTT
>NA|TRBV6-5|TRBJ2-7|NA
CASSLTGDEQYF
TGTGCCAGCAGCCTTACGGGGGACGAGCAGTACTTC
>NA|TRBV19|TRBJ1-5|NA
CASSISAQNPQHF
TGTGCCAGTAGTATTTCGGCACAGAATCCCCAGCATTTT
>NA|TRBV19|TRBJ1-2|NA
CASSIISLNYGYTF
TGTGCCAGTAGTATAATCAGCTTGAACTATGGCTACACCTTC
>NA|TRBV30|TRBJ1-1|NA
CAWMWKGVGSEAFF
TGTGCCTGGATGTGGAAAGGGGTGGGATCTGAAGCTTTCTTT
>TRBD2|TRBV10-3|TRBJ2-1|NA
CAISVEPGLAGVILYNEQFF
TGTGCCATCAGTGTTGAACCGGGACTAGCGGGAGTCATCCTTTACAATGAGCAGTTCTTC
>NA|TRBV7-2|TRBJ2-1|few
CASSLGYSYNEQFF
TGTGCCAGCAGCTTAGGTTATTCCTACAATGAGCAGTTCTTC
>NA|TRBV6-1|TRBJ2-3|NA
CAGEGGETDTQYF
TGTGCCGGCGAGGGCGGTGAGACAGATACGCAGTATTTT
>NA|TRBV7-8|TRBJ2-7|once
CASSLATGHAYEQYF
TGTGCCAGCAGCTTAGCGACAGGACACGCCTACGAGCAGTACTTC
>NA|TRBV7-8|TRBJ2-3|NA
CASSAFIRDTQYF
TGTGCCAGCAGCGCCTTTATTAGGGATACGCAGTATTTT
>TRBD1|TRBV5-4|TRBJ1-2|NA
CASSPPGQGGDYGYTF
TGTGCCAGCAGCCCTCCCGGACAGGGTGGCGACTATGGCTACACCTTC
>NA|TRBV7-8|TRBJ1-3|NA
CASRRTEGAGNTIYF
TGTGCCAGCAGGCGGACGGAGGGGGCTGGAAACACCATATATTTT
>TRBD2|TRBV7-9|TRBJ2-1|once
CASSLRLAGGNEQFF
TGTGCCAGCAGCCTCCGACTAGCGGGAGGGAATGAGCAGTTCTTC
>TRBD2|TRBV15|TRBJ2-1|NA
CATSWSSGRGHEQFF
TGTGCCACCAGCTGGTCTAGCGGGAGAGGGCATGAGCAGTTCTTC
>NA|TRBV5-1|TRBJ2-7|once
CASSLGRGYSYEQYF
TGCGCCAGCAGCTTGGGTAGAGGTTACTCCTACGAGCAGTACTTC
>NA|TRBV28|TRBJ1-2|NA
CASSAGRSFYGYTF
TGTGCCAGCAGCGCAGGACGCTCTTTCTATGGCTACACCTTC
>TRBD1|TRBV10-3|TRBJ1-3|NA
CAISEPQGGSSGNTIYF
TGTGCCATCAGTGAGCCACAGGGGGGCTCCTCTGGAAACACCATATATTTT
>NA|TRBV19|TRBJ2-3|NA
CASSIVAFDTQYF
TGTGCCAGTAGTATAGTTGCATTCGATACGCAGTATTTT
>NA|TRBV27|TRBJ2-1|NA
CASRRQPQAAEQFF
TGTGCCAGCAGACGCCAGCCCCAGGCGGCCGAGCAGTTCTTC
>TRBD1|TRBV5-6|TRBJ1-2|NA
CASSPSRGRFYGYTF
TGTGCCAGCAGCCCAAGCAGGGGGCGTTTCTATGGCTACACCTTC
>NA|TRBV5-8|TRBJ2-7|NA
CASSPGPHSSYEQYF
TGTGCCAGCAGCCCGGGACCTCACAGCTCCTACGAGCAGTACTTC
>NA|TRBV19|TRBJ2-7|few
CASSIGIQVYEQYF
TGTGCCAGTAGTATTGGGATTCAGGTCTACGAGCAGTACTTC
>NA|TRBV10-3|TRBJ1-3|few
CAISGDRGDVENTIYF
TGTGCCATCAGTGGGGACCGGGGGGACGTGGAAAACACCATATATTTT
>NA|TRBV5-1|TRBJ1-2|NA
CASSLRGHNYTF
TGCGCCAGCAGCTTGCGGGGACATAACTACACCTTC
>TRBD2|TRBV11-2|TRBJ2-7|NA
CASSLGSGVSYEQYF
TGTGCCAGCAGCTTAGGCAGCGGGGTGTCCTACGAGCAGTACTTC
>NA|TRBV11-2|TRBJ2-7|NA
CASTSDGYEQYF
TGTGCCAGCACCTCGGACGGATACGAGCAGTACTTC
>NA|TRBV18|TRBJ2-1|once
CASSPVGGTVLYNEQFF
TGTGCCAGCTCACCAGTGGGGGGGACAGTCCTATACAATGAGCAGTTCTTC
>NA|TRBV6-5|TRBJ2-7|once
CASSYLNEQYF
TGTGCCAGCAGTTACCTTAACGAGCAGTACTTC
>NA|TRBV18|TRBJ2-7|NA
CASSFVPGENYEQYF
TGTGCCAGCTCATTCGTCCCGGGTGAGAACTACGAGCAGTACTTC
>TRBD1|TRBV4-3|TRBJ2-6|NA
CASSQRTGGGPGANVLTF
TGCGCCAGCAGCCAGCGGACAGGGGGTGGCCCTGGGGCCAACGTCCTGACTTTC
>NA|TRBV10-3|TRBJ1-1|once
CAIRPDRSTEAFF
TGTGCCATCAGACCTGACAGGAGCACTGAAGCTTTCTTT
>TRBD1|TRBV6-5|TRBJ2-4|NA
CASSYSWTGQGIQYF
TGTGCCAGCAGTTACTCGTGGACAGGCCAGGGCATTCAGTACTTC
>TRBD2|TRBV13|TRBJ2-1|NA
CASSPRRLAGGYNEQFF
TGTGCCAGCAGCCCAAGGAGACTAGCGGGGGGATACAATGAGCAGTTCTTC